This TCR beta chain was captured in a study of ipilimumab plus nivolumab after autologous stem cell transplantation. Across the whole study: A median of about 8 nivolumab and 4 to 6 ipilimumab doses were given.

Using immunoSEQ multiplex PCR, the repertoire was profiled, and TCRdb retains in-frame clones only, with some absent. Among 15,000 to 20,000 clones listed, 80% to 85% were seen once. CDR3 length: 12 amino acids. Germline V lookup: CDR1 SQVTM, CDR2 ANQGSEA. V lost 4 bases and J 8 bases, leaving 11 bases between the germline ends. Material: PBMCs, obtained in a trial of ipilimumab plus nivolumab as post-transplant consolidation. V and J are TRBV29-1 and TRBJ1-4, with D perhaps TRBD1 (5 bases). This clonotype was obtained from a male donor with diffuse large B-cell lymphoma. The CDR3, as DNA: TGCAGCGTTGCCAGGGTGGGCGAAAAACTGTTTTTT. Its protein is CSVARVGEKLFF.